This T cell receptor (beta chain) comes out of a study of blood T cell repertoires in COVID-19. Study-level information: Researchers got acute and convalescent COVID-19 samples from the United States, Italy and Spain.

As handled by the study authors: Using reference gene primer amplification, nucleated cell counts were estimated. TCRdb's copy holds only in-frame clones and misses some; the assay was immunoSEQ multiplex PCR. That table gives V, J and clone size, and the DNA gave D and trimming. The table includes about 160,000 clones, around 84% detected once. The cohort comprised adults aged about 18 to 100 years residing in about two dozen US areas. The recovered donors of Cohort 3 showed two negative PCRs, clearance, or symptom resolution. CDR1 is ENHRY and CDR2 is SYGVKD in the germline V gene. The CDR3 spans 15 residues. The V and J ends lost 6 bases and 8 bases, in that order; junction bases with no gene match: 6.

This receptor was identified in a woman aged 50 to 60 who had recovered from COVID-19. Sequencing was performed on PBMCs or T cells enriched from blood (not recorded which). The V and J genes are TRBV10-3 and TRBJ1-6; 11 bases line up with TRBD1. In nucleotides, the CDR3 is TGTGCCATCAGCTACCTGGGACAGGGGGATTCACCCCTCCACTTT. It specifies CAISYLGQGDSPLHF.